This T cell receptor (beta chain) was sequenced during a study of T cells in Graves' hyperthyroidism and ophthalmopathy. Every diagnosis used clinical symptoms, serum thyroxine and TRAb, thyroid ultrasound and orbital computed tomography. V was shortened by 7 bases and J by 3 bases, with 17 bases between the two germline ends. Germline V gene lookup returns CDR1 SGHVS and CDR2 FQNEAQ. This CDR3 has 15 residues. TCR beta CDR3 region amplification was performed from RNA transcripts. The study used the HTBI primer set for a first-round RT-PCR of the TCR CDR3. TCRdb re-derived calls from the multiplex PCR reads in MiXCR, one entry per CDR3 protein. The sample consists of under 750,000 distinct CDR3 sequences, about 19% of them appearing once.

Sequencing input: blood. The sequence came from a woman in her forties or fifties with Graves' hyperthyroidism that later progressed to Graves' ophthalmopathy. The chain joins TRBV7-8 to TRBJ2-3; D might be TRBD1 or TRBD2, each matching 6 bases. The CDR3 here is CASNDVGGGTDTQYF. CDR3 in DNA: TGTGCCAGCAACGACGTGGGGGGCGGGACAGATACGCAGTATTTT.